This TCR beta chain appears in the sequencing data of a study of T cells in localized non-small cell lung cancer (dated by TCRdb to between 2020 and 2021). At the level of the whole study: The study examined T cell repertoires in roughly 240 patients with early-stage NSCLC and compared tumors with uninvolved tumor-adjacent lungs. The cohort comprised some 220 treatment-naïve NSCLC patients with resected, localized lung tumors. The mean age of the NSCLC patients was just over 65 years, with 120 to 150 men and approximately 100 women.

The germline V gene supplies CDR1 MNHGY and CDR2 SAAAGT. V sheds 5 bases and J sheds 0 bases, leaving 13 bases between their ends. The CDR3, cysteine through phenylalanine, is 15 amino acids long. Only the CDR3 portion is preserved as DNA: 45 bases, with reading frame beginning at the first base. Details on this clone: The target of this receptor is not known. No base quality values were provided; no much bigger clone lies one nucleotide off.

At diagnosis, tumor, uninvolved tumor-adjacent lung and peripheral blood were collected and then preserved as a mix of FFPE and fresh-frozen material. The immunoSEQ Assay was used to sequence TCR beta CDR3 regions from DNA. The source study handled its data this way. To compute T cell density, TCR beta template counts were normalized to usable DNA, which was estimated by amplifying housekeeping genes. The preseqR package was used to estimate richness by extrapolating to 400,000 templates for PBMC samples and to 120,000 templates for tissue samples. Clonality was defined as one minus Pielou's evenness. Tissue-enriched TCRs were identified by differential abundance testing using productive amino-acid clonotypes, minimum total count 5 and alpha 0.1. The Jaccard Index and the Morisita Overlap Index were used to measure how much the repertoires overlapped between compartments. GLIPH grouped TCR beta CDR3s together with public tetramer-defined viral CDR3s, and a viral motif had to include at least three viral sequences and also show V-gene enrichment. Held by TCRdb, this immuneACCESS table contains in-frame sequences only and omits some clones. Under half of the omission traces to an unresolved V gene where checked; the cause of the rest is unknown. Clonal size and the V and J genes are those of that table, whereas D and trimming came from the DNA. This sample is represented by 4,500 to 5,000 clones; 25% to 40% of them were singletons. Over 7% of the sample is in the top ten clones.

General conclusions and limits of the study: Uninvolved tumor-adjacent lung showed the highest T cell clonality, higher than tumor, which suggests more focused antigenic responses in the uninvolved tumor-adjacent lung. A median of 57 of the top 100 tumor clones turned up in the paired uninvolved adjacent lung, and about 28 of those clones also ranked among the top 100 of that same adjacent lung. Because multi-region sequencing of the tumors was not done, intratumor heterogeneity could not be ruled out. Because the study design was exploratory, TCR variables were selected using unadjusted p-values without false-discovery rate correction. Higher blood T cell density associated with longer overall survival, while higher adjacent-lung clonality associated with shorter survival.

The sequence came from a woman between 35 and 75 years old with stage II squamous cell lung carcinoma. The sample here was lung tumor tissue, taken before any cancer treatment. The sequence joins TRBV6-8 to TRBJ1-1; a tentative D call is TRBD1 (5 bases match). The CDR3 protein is CASSPTRQMNTEAFF. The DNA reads TGTGCCAGCAGTCCTACTCGACAGATGAACACTGAAGCTTTCTTT.